The 16 T cell receptor beta chains presented below share a single source sample, sequenced in a study of shared clonotypes between healthy human individuals. Profiling relied on immunoSEQ multiplex PCR, and the TCRdb table lists in-frame clones only, not all of them. The profile covers some 2,000,000 clones, with about 95% appearing a single time and 0.9% to 1.4% taken by the ten largest. Cells designated naive CD8 were CD45RO-negative and were positively selected for CCR7, with terminally differentiated effector memory CD45RA+ cells excluded. The source material was naive CD8+ T cells sorted from blood. Receptors originate from a young man in good health.

This rearrangement joins TRBV5-5 to TRBJ2-7; possibly TRBD1 for D (6 bases). The V gene lost 1 base and the J gene lost 2 bases, with 16 bases spanning the gap. The V gene's germline CDR1 is SGHKS and CDR2 YYEKEE (reference sequence). The CDR3 totals 16 residues. In nucleotides, the CDR3 is TGTGCCAGCAGCTTGTCGGGCCTGGCAGGGGCCTACGAGCAGTACTTC. As protein: CASSLSGLAGAYEQYF.

This chain uses TRBV5-8 with TRBJ1-5; 9 nucleotides agree with TRBD1. CDR1 is SGHTS and CDR2 is YDEGEE in the germline V gene. The trim removed 3 bases at V and 6 bases at J, leaving 7 bases unmatched. The CDR3 spans 15 residues. CDR3 nucleotide sequence: TGTGCCAGCAGCTCCGGGACAGGGAAGGGTCAGCCCCAGCATTTT. Its protein is CASSSGTGKGQPQHF.

V is TRBV19 and J is TRBJ2-4, with 11 bases matching TRBD2. The V and J ends lost 0 bases and 5 bases, in that order; junction bases with no gene match: 9. The CDR3 is 18 residues long. Germline V gene data show CDR1 as LNHDA and CDR2 as SQIVND (reference sequence). The CDR3 protein is CASSIELAGAIGENIQYF. The CDR3 coding sequence is TGTGCCAGTAGTATAGAACTAGCGGGGGCCATTGGTGAAAACATTCAGTACTTC.

With regard to this clone: One junction end disagrees with the germline gene, perhaps due to a read error. This specimen includes other DNA sequences encoding the same CDR3. The V gene is TRBV9, the J gene TRBJ2-7, with unresolved D. CDR3 length: 12 residues. Germline CDR1 SGDLS, CDR2 YYNGEE. Written as DNA, the CDR3 is TGTGCCAGCAGCCCCGACTCCCACGAGCAGTACTTC. Translating gives CASSPDSHEQYF.

The chain carries TRBV27 and TRBJ2-7, with 9 bases identical to TRBD1. The germline V gene has CDR1 MNHEY and CDR2 SMNVEV (reference sequence). V lost 5 bases, J lost 5 bases, and 13 bases stayed unmatched. This CDR3 comprises 16 residues. CDR3 DNA: TGTGCCAGCAGTCCCGTTATATGGACAGGGGTCCACGAGCAGTACTTC. Translating it yields CASSPVIWTGVHEQYF.

The chain links TRBV7-9 to TRBJ2-7, with D tentatively TRBD1 (5 bases). Germline CDR1 reads SEHNR; CDR2 reads FQNEAQ (reference sequence). There are 16 residues in the CDR3. Trimming cost V 2 bases and J 2 bases, with 16 bases left between them. The CDR3 region has the DNA TGTGCCAGCAGCTTATATCCTGACAGTGGAACCTACGAGCAGTACTTC. Its translation is CASSLYPDSGTYEQYF.

This sequence joins TRBV9 and TRBJ2-5; a possible D gene is TRBD2 (5 bases). The germline gives CDR1 SGDLS, CDR2 YYNGEE. CDR3 size: 15 residues. V was clipped by 4 bases and J by 4 bases, with 17 bases between them. CDR3 in DNA: TGTGCCAGCAGCAGAGACGGGATGACCTTAGAGACCCAGTACTTC. As protein: CASSRDGMTLETQYF.

This rearrangement joins TRBV13 to TRBJ1-1; D is possibly TRBD1 (5 bases). The CDR3 loop spans 13 amino acids. In germline, CDR1 is PRHDT, CDR2 FYEKMQ (reference sequence). V was pared by 6 bases and J by 1 base, with 9 bases between. CDR3 sequence (DNA): TGTGCCAGCAGTGCCACAGGGAACACTGAAGCTTTCTTT. This gives the protein CASSATGNTEAFF.

A note on this clone: Other DNA sequences in the sample encode the same CDR3. This rearrangement joins TRBV6-5 to TRBJ1-1; D unclear. Trimming stripped 0 bases from V and 1 base from J, with 6 bases between. The germline V gene encodes CDR1 MNHEY and CDR2 SVGAGI. This CDR3 spans 14 amino acids. The CDR3 is CASSYSGENTEAFF. CDR3 bases: TGTGCCAGCAGTTACTCGGGAGAGAACACTGAAGCTTTCTTT.

The chain employs TRBV29-1 and TRBJ2-1; 11 nucleotides align to TRBD2. The CDR3 has 16 residues. Germline V gene lookup returns CDR1 SQVTM and CDR2 ANQGSEA. CDR3 sequence (DNA): TGCGCCACTTCGTCTAGCGGGGGGTTCTCCTACAATGAGCAGTTCTTC. It codes for CATSSSGGFSYNEQFF.

V gene TRBV19 combines with J gene TRBJ2-1, with no clear D. Trimming left V 2 bases short and J 8 bases short, with 7 bases between. The germline CDR1 and CDR2 sequences are LNHDA and SQIVND (reference sequence). CDR3 length: 12 residues. CDR3 sequence: CASSIQAHEQFF. The DNA of the CDR3 is TGTGCCAGTAGTATACAGGCTCATGAGCAGTTCTTC.

Note on this clone: The identical CDR3 is also encoded by other nucleotide sequences in the sample. V is TRBV27 and J is TRBJ2-3; D call uncertain. The CDR3 runs 13 residues. The V end lost 2 bases, the J end lost 6 bases, and 9 bases lay between the germline ends. Germline assignment: CDR1 MNHEY and CDR2 SMNVEV (reference sequence). CDR3 coding DNA: TGTGCCAGCAGTTTAGGTGTTCCTGATACGCAGTATTTT. This codes for CASSLGVPDTQYF.

In the case of this clone: Other DNA sequences within the sample encode an identical CDR3. The chain links TRBV6-6 to TRBJ2-5, with D unclear. Germline CDR1 is MNHNY and CDR2 is SVGAGI (reference sequence). V was shortened by 3 bases and J by 4 bases, with 6 bases between the two germline ends. The CDR3 covers 12 residues. The CDR3 loop reads CASSYSPETQYF. The CDR3, as DNA: TGTGCCAGCAGTTATTCCCCAGAGACCCAGTACTTC.

V gene TRBV28 combines with J gene TRBJ2-5; 9 nucleotides align to TRBD1. The CDR3 runs 15 residues. V gave up 5 bases and J gave up 0 bases; unmatched junction bases: 4. Germline lookup yields CDR1 MDHEN and CDR2 SYDVKM. The CDR3 protein is CASSPRTGDQETQYF. DNA for the CDR3: TGTGCCAGCAGTCCCAGGACAGGGGACCAAGAGACCCAGTACTTC. Filled out from reference TRBV28 and TRBJ2-5, the complete variable domain reads DVKVTQSSRYLVKRTGEKVFLECVQDMDHENMFWYRQDPGLGLRLIYFSYDVKMKEKGDIPEGYSVSREKKERFSLILESASTNQTSMYLCASSPRTGDQETQYFGPGTRLLVL.

The chain has TRBV7-3 and TRBJ1-6, with a weak D call TRBD1 (6 bases). This CDR3 has 15 residues. With 4 bases removed from V and 8 bases from J, the gap between germline ends came to 15 bases. Germline V CDR1 and CDR2: SGHTA, FQGTGA. CDR3 sequence reads: CASSSGGARDSPLHF. Here the CDR3 DNA reads TGTGCCAGCAGCTCCGGGGGGGCGCGAGATTCACCCCTCCACTTT.

The V call is TRBV7-6, the J call TRBJ2-2, with unresolved D. The CDR3 contains 13 residues. Germline-derived CDR1 and CDR2 are SGHVS and FNYEAQ. Trimming stripped 1 base from V and 1 base from J, with 1 base between. The CDR3 bases are TGTGCCAGCAGCTTAGAGAACACCGGGGAGCTGTTTTTT. Encoded protein: CASSLENTGELFF.